Listed here are 22 T cell receptor beta chains from one sample, sequenced in a study of cytomegalovirus exposure and HLA in healthy donors. 13 Jbeta primers and 60 Vbeta primers were used for the PCR. Assay used: immunoSEQ multiplex PCR; TCRdb lists only in-frame clones, some missing. The sample contains 160,000 or so clones, less than 85% of which appear only once. Sequenced material: PBMCs. The receptors were sampled from a man aged 35-49 years in good health and CMV-seronegative.

This clone was detected only once. The gene calls are TRBV19 and TRBJ2-5, with 7 bases fitting TRBD1. Looked up from germline, CDR1 is LNHDA and CDR2 is SQIVND (reference sequence). This CDR3 is 15 amino acids long. The V segment lost 5 bases and the J segment 1 base; nucleotides outside the gene matches: 7. The CDR3 coding sequence is TGTGCCAGTAGTCGGCTAGACAGGGTCCAAGAGACCCAGTACTTC. Its protein product is CASSRLDRVQETQYF.

In nucleotides, the CDR3 is TGTGCCTGGAGTGGACTAGCGGGGGCCGGGGAGCTGTTTTTT. Amino acids: CAWSGLAGAGELFF. This chain joins TRBV30 and TRBJ2-2, with 12 bases matching TRBD2. This CDR3 spans 14 amino acids. CDR1 is GTSNPN, CDR2 SVGIG, per germline (reference sequence). Trimming cost V 1 base and J 6 bases; bases outside gene matches: 0.

This chain joins TRBV29-1 and TRBJ2-1, with TRBD2 matching 11 bases. The germline V gene encodes CDR1 SQVTM and CDR2 ANQGSEA. V lost 6 bases, J lost 7 bases, and 11 bases stayed unmatched. CDR3 length equals 15 residues. The CDR3 coding sequence is TGCAGCGTCCGGGTAGCGGGGGGGCCGGATAATGAGCAGTTCTTC. This encodes CSVRVAGGPDNEQFF.

This chain uses TRBV29-1 with TRBJ2-1; 12 bases map to TRBD2. V lost 4 bases, J lost 0 bases, and 7 bases stayed unmatched. The CDR3 covers 17 residues. Germline V gene data show CDR1 as SQVTM and CDR2 as ANQGSEA. The CDR3, as DNA: TGCAGCGTTGGGGGACTAGCGGGCTTCAACTCCTACAATGAGCAGTTCTTC. Protein sequence: CSVGGLAGFNSYNEQFF.

V is TRBV27 and J is TRBJ2-1, with 10 bases fitting TRBD2. This CDR3 contains 15 residues. Per germline, CDR1 MNHEY and CDR2 SMNVEV (reference sequence). V lost 1 base and J lost 7; bases outside the gene matches: 4. CDR3 loop: CASSLWSGGGNEQFF. The CDR3 DNA reads TGTGCCAGCAGTTTATGGAGCGGGGGGGGAAATGAGCAGTTCTTC.

V and J are TRBV28 and TRBJ2-2; a weak D match, TRBD1 (6 bases). CDR3 length: 15 residues. V shed 3 bases and J shed 5 bases, with 13 bases lying between them. Looked up from germline, CDR1 is MDHEN and CDR2 is SYDVKM. The CDR3 region is CASSLAGVGTGELFF. CDR3 nucleotides: TGTGCCAGCAGTTTGGCAGGGGTAGGAACCGGGGAGCTGTTTTTT. The complete variable domain, with remaining parts taken from reference TRBV28 and TRBJ2-2, reads DVKVTQSSRYLVKRTGEKVFLECVQDMDHENMFWYRQDPGLGLRLIYFSYDVKMKEKGDIPEGYSVSREKKERFSLILESASTNQTSMYLCASSLAGVGTGELFFGEGSRLTVL.

The genes are TRBV10-3 and TRBJ1-1; tentative D call: TRBD1 (6 bases). The germline V gene has CDR1 ENHRY and CDR2 SYGVKD. This CDR3 has 15 amino acids. Trimming shortened V by 6 bases and J by 2 bases, and 16 bases separated the two germline ends. The CDR3 region is CAISEGQRTNTEAFF. As DNA, the CDR3 is TGTGCCATCAGCGAGGGACAACGAACCAACACTGAAGCTTTCTTT.

This rearrangement joins TRBV5-5 to TRBJ2-7; D ambiguous. This CDR3 comprises 15 residues. The germline V gene encodes CDR1 SGHKS and CDR2 YYEKEE (reference sequence). The ends were cut back, 0 bases at V and 0 bases at J, with 10 bases in the middle. The CDR3 DNA is TGTGCCAGCAGCTTGGGAACCGACATCTCCTACGAGCAGTACTTC. It specifies CASSLGTDISYEQYF.

The chain carries TRBV7-3 and TRBJ2-1, with D tentatively TRBD2 (6 bases). CDR1 and CDR2 (germline): SGHTA, FQGTGA. The CDR3 has 13 residues. The germline V and J ends were trimmed by 2 bases and 7 bases, with 9 bases remaining between them. CDR3 nucleotides: TGTGCCAGCAGCTTACTCGGAGGGAATGAGCAGTTCTTC. Translated, it gives CASSLLGGNEQFF.

This chain uses TRBV5-1 with TRBJ1-1, with D perhaps TRBD1 (6 bases). This CDR3 has 15 amino acids. Per the germline V gene, CDR1 is SGHRS and CDR2 is YFSETQ. The ends were cut back, 4 bases at V and 2 bases at J, with 15 bases in the middle. In nucleotides, the CDR3 is TGCGCCAGCAGCCCTGGGGGGGGCTCTAACACTGAAGCTTTCTTT. It encodes CASSPGGGSNTEAFF.

The chain recombines TRBV15 with TRBJ2-5; TRBD2 agrees at 7 bases. CDR3 length: 16 residues. Germline CDR1 reads LNHNV; CDR2 reads YYDKDF (reference sequence). V shed 5 bases and J 3 bases; nucleotides not matched to a gene: 12. The CDR3 region has the DNA TGTGCCACCAGCCCGTCATCTATCGGGACTAAAGAGACCCAGTACTTC. As protein: CATSPSSIGTKETQYF.

The chain employs TRBV5-1 and TRBJ2-3; D call uncertain. There are 13 residues in the CDR3. CDR1 and CDR2 (germline): SGHRS, YFSETQ. V gave up 4 bases and J gave up 6 bases, with 12 bases separating them. The CDR3 here is CASSPQVQDTQYF. The CDR3 DNA follows: TGCGCCAGCAGCCCCCAAGTCCAGGATACGCAGTATTTT.

The CDR3 spells CASTGVSYEQYF. For the CDR3, the DNA is TGTGCCAGTACCGGGGTCTCCTACGAGCAGTACTTC. The chain combines TRBV19 with TRBJ2-7, with D perhaps matching TRBD2 (5 bases). The CDR3 is 12 residues long. Germline V gives CDR1 LNHDA, CDR2 SQIVND (reference sequence). V was shortened by 7 bases and J by 0 bases, with 7 bases between the two germline ends. Full variable domain (outside the CDR3, taken from reference TRBV19 and TRBJ2-7): DGGITQSPKYLFRKEGQNVTLSCEQNLNHDAMYWYRQDPGQGLRLIYYSQIVNDFQKGDIAEGYSVSREKKESFPLTVTSAQKNPTAFYLCASTGVSYEQYFGPGTRLTVT.

This rearrangement joins TRBV18 to TRBJ1-1, with a tentative D call TRBD1 (5 bases). Deletions cut 6 bases from V and 5 bases from J, with 25 bases between. Germline V gene lookup returns CDR1 KGHSH and CDR2 LQKENI. This CDR3 comprises 17 residues. The CDR3 protein is CASSPVERGSRKTEAFF. CDR3 bases: TGTGCCAGCTCCCCGGTTGAAAGGGGAAGTAGGAAGACTGAAGCTTTCTTT.

The chain links TRBV6-5 to TRBJ2-7; D might be TRBD1 (5 bases). Trimming removed 4 bases from V and 2 bases from J, with 15 bases in between. The CDR3 has 15 amino acids. Germline V CDR1 and CDR2: MNHEY, SVGAGI. The CDR3 sequence is CASSSARGPTYEQYF. The CDR3, as DNA: TGTGCCAGCAGTTCTGCAAGGGGCCCCACCTACGAGCAGTACTTC.

This clone occurred a few times. The chain links TRBV5-4 to TRBJ1-1; D gene unclear. Trimming removed 2 bases at V and 1 base at J, with 3 bases between. CDR3 length equals 12 residues. The germline V gene has CDR1 SGHNT and CDR2 YYREEE (reference sequence). DNA of the CDR3: TGTGCCAGCAGCTTCGGGAACACTGAAGCTTTCTTT. It encodes CASSFGNTEAFF.

This clone was observed a handful of times. The J gene is TRBJ2-1, the V gene TRBV6-5; D not resolved. V lost 11 bases, J lost 0 bases, and 17 bases lay in between. Germline assignment: CDR1 MNHEY and CDR2 SVGAGI. This CDR3 region has 15 residues. CDR3 loop: CAAAPPLSSYNEQFF. For the CDR3, the DNA is TGTGCCGCCGCCCCACCCCTAAGCTCCTACAATGAGCAGTTCTTC.

This chain joins TRBV7-2 and TRBJ1-2; D not certain. Germline CDR1 reads SGHTA; CDR2 reads FQGNSA. The CDR3 covers 14 residues. Trimming took 4 bases from V and 6 from J, leaving 15 bases between them. CDR3 bases: TGTGCCAGCAGCTCCAGCCCTTCGGGAGATGGCTACACCTTC. Amino acid sequence: CASSSSPSGDGYTF.

The genes are TRBV2 and TRBJ2-1; 7 bases align to TRBD1. With 6 bases clipped from V and 10 bases from J, the junction kept 6 bases outside the gene matches. This CDR3 has 12 residues. Per germline, CDR1 SNHLY and CDR2 FYNNEI. The DNA of the CDR3 is TGTGCCAGCAGGACAGGGTACTACGAGCAGTTCTTC. As protein: CASRTGYYEQFF.

V gene TRBV7-2 combines with J gene TRBJ2-7, with TRBD2 as a possible D gene (6 bases). The germline V gene has CDR1 SGHTA and CDR2 FQGNSA. V was trimmed by 3 bases and J by 4 bases, leaving 13 bases between them. The CDR3 has 14 amino acids. CDR3 sequence: CASSFRDSIYEQYF. CDR3 DNA: TGTGCCAGCAGCTTCCGGGACTCCATATACGAGCAGTACTTC.

The rearrangement joins TRBV5-1 to TRBJ2-7, with D possibly matching TRBD1 (6 bases). Between the trimmed V and J ends, which lost 2 bases and 2 bases, there was a span of 11 bases. Germline V gene sequence: CDR1 SGHRS, CDR2 YFSETQ. The CDR3 runs to 14 residues. CDR3 sequence (DNA): TGCGCCAGCAGCTTTGGACAGCTCCCCTACGAGCAGTACTTC. Translating it yields CASSFGQLPYEQYF.

This clone has just a few counts. The V gene is TRBV19, the J gene TRBJ2-2, with D perhaps TRBD2 (5 bases). V gave up 4 bases and J gave up 4 bases, with 10 bases separating them. This CDR3 has 14 residues. CDR1 and CDR2 (germline): LNHDA, SQIVND (reference sequence). The CDR3 protein is CASSRGSATGELFF. In nucleotides, the CDR3 is TGTGCCAGTAGTAGAGGGTCGGCCACCGGGGAGCTGTTTTTT.